A selection of T cell receptor beta chains follows, all from one sample in a study of blood T cells in healthy people across ages. Each CDR3 protein is one row after TCRdb ran MiXCR on the 5' RACE reads. Counted here are around 1.5 million distinct CDR3 sequences, roughly 64% occurring once; the ten biggest clones make up 5% to 7%. The sample taken for sequencing was blood. Receptor source: a man aged 18-30 years in good health. CDR3s include the opening cysteine and the closing phenylalanine or tryptophan. Fields, in order: D gene, V gene, CDR3 length, J gene, clone size, CDR3 DNA, CDR3 protein. D genes are given only for firm matches. Not every row has a clone size; where given, it reads once, few, many or a size class.

TRBD2	TRBV11-2	15	TRBJ2-1	.	TGTGCCAGCAGCCCCGGGACTAGCGGGGGTTTAGAGCAGTTCTTC	CASSPGTSGGLEQFF
.	TRBV20-1	13	TRBJ2-7	once	TGCAGTGCCACTCCCGGGGCCTCAGACGAGCAGTACTTC	CSATPGASDEQYF
TRBD2	TRBV11-2	15	TRBJ2-5	few	TGCGCCAGCAGCCAAGGGGCGGGGGGACAAGAGACCCAGTACTTC	CASSQGAGGQETQYF
.	TRBV29-1	13	TRBJ2-7	.	TGCAGCGTTGCTGGACTGCAGTCCTACGAGCAGTACTTC	CSVAGLQSYEQYF
.	TRBV11-3	13	TRBJ2-4	.	TGTGCCAGCAGCGTCGGGACCCCCAACATTCAGTACTTC	CASSVGTPNIQYF
.	TRBV7-9	18	TRBJ1-2	few	TGTGCCAGCAGGGGCTCCGGGTCGCAGCTCACCCCTAACTATGGCTACACCTTC	CASRGSGSQLTPNYGYTF
.	TRBV11-2	16	TRBJ2-7	.	TGTGCCAGCAGCTTAATTCCCGAGAGGGAGGCCTACGAGCAGTACTTC	CASSLIPEREAYEQYF
TRBD1	TRBV4-2	15	TRBJ2-7	few	TGTGCCAGCAGCCTGCGGGACAGGTCATCCTACGAGCAGTACTTC	CASSLRDRSSYEQYF
.	TRBV25-1	13	TRBJ2-3	.	TGTGCCAGCAGTGACAGAGACAGCGCATCCCAGTATTTT	CASSDRDSASQYF
TRBD2	TRBV2	19	TRBJ2-1	.	TGTGCCAGCAGTTTTGGGACTAGCGGGAGGCCGAGCTCCTACAATGAGCAGTTCTTC	CASSFGTSGRPSSYNEQFF
.	TRBV28	13	TRBJ2-7	few	TGTGCCAGCAGACGACAGGTGTCCTACGAGCAGTACTTC	CASRRQVSYEQYF
.	TRBV3-1	12	TRBJ2-3	few	TGTGCCAGCAGCCTACCGGGACTTTCGCAGTATTTT	CASSLPGLSQYF
TRBD1	TRBV30	18	TRBJ1-1	.	TGTGCCTGGGGCCGGGACAGGGGAGATTTTTCCATGAACACTGAAGCTTTCTTT	CAWGRDRGDFSMNTEAFF
.	TRBV4-1	17	TRBJ2-3	.	TGCGCCAGCAGCCAAGGTTTACTAGCCTTGAGCACAGATACGCAGTATTTT	CASSQGLLALSTDTQYF
.	TRBV3-1	15	TRBJ1-5	.	TGTGCCAGCAGCCAAGATCCGGGGCCCGATCAGCCCCAGCATTTT	CASSQDPGPDQPQHF
TRBD1	TRBV3-1	15	TRBJ2-1	.	TGTGCCAGCAGCCAAGGACAGGGCTTGTACAATGAGCAGTTCTTC	CASSQGQGLYNEQFF
.	TRBV6-8	10	TRBJ2-7	.	TGTGCCAGCAGCTACTACGAGCAGTACTTC	CASSYYEQYF
.	TRBV7-6	13	TRBJ1-6	once	TGTGCCAGCAGACCCGGAGAGGGAGGGGCCCTCCACTTT	CASRPGEGGALHF
.	TRBV7-2	12	TRBJ2-7	few	TGTGCCAGCAGCTTAGGGGCGCCCGAGCAGTACTTC	CASSLGAPEQYF
TRBD2	TRBV25-1	17	TRBJ2-1	.	TGTGCCAGCAGTGAAAGCTATCAGGTAGCGGGAGTGAGTGAGCAGTTCTTC	CASSESYQVAGVSEQFF
TRBD1	TRBV27	15	TRBJ1-1	.	TGTGCCAGCAGTTGGGACAGGGATGAGAAGACTGAAGCTTTCTTT	CASSWDRDEKTEAFF
.	TRBV3-1	17	TRBJ2-5	.	TGTGCCAGCAGCCTGTCCCAATTAACAGGAGGGCAAGAGACCCAGTACTTC	CASSLSQLTGGQETQYF
.	TRBV24-1	16	TRBJ2-4	.	TGTGCCACCAGTGATCAGACAGTAGGAAGTAGGAACATTCAGTACTTC	CATSDQTVGSRNIQYF
.	TRBV3-1	13	TRBJ2-3	.	TGTGCCAGCAGCCAAGCAAGGAGGGATACGCAGTATTTT	CASSQARRDTQYF
TRBD2	TRBV12-3/TRBV12-4	17	TRBJ2-1	.	TGTGCCAGCAGGAGACTAGCGGACCCCGGCTCCTACAATGAGCAGTTCTTC	CASRRLADPGSYNEQFF
TRBD1	TRBV6-1	17	TRBJ2-1	.	TGTGCCAGCAGGCCCTACGGACAGGGAATGTTCTACAATGAGCAGTTCTTC	CASRPYGQGMFYNEQFF
.	TRBV20-1	13	TRBJ1-2	.	TGCAGTGCTAGAGCTGGGGGTAACTATGGCTACACCTTC	CSARAGGNYGYTF
TRBD1	TRBV10-3	18	TRBJ1-5	.	TGTGCCATCAGTGAGCCGGGGGTTGACAGGGCTTTCAATCAGCCCCAGCATTTT	CAISEPGVDRAFNQPQHF
.	TRBV5-1	15	TRBJ1-2	.	TGCGCCAGCAGCTTGGCCCCAGGGGAGAGCGATGGCTACACCTTC	CASSLAPGESDGYTF
.	TRBV5-1	16	TRBJ1-2	.	TGCGCCAGCAGCTTGTTAAAATTCGGGGCCTTATATGGCTACACCTTC	CASSLLKFGALYGYTF
.	TRBV14	14	TRBJ1-4	.	TGTGCCAGCAGCCAAGATCGAGCCTGGGAAAAACTGTTTTTT	CASSQDRAWEKLFF
TRBD2	TRBV5-1	20	TRBJ2-1	.	TGCGCCAGCAGCCTCCGGGGTGTCCAACCAACTAGCGGGAGGCCAGCTGAGCAGTTCTTC	CASSLRGVQPTSGRPAEQFF
TRBD2	TRBV7-2	14	TRBJ2-1	few	TGTGCCAGCAGCTTTGGACTAGCGGTTAATGAGCAGTTCTTC	CASSFGLAVNEQFF
.	TRBV7-2	13	TRBJ2-7	.	TGTGCCAGCAGCTTAGCGGGAGCCCACGAGCAGTACTTC	CASSLAGAHEQYF
TRBD1	TRBV29-1	13	TRBJ2-7	.	TGCAGCGGCGCTGGACAGGGCTCCTACGAGCAGTACTTC	CSGAGQGSYEQYF
.	TRBV20-1	15	TRBJ2-1	.	TGCAGTGCTAGAGATCCAAGGGGCACTGGTAATGGGCAGTTCTTC	CSARDPRGTGNGQFF
TRBD2	TRBV4-1	15	TRBJ2-7	.	TGCGCCAGCAGCCAAGGGCGGGGGGATACCTACGAGCAGTACTTC	CASSQGRGDTYEQYF
.	TRBV6-1	13	TRBJ1-1	few	TGTGCCAGCACCTACGGGGAGAACACTGAAGCTTTCTTT	CASTYGENTEAFF
.	TRBV27	13	TRBJ2-1	.	TGTGCCAGCAGTTTAGAGCAGGGCGGTGAGCAGTTCTTC	CASSLEQGGEQFF
TRBD2	TRBV11-2	16	TRBJ2-7	.	TGTGCCAGCAGCCAGACGTCTAGCGGGAGCTCCTACGAGCAGTACTTC	CASSQTSSGSSYEQYF
TRBD2	TRBV7-9	19	TRBJ2-1	.	TGTGCCAGCAGCTTAGTCCGAGCCTTCAGCCTAGCGGTCGACAATGAGCAGTTCTTC	CASSLVRAFSLAVDNEQFF
.	TRBV5-4	14	TRBJ2-1	.	TGTGCCAGCAGCTTGGTCCCCCTTGCCGATGAGCAGTTCTTC	CASSLVPLADEQFF
TRBD1	TRBV20-1	14	TRBJ2-7	few	TGCAGTGCTAGGTCCGGACAGGGGCCGTACGAGCAGTACTTC	CSARSGQGPYEQYF
TRBD2	TRBV7-9	17	TRBJ2-1	once	TGTGCCAGCAGCTTAGTAGTCGCCCGAGCGGGAGACAATGAGCAGTTCTTC	CASSLVVARAGDNEQFF
.	TRBV5-4	17	TRBJ2-1	.	TGTGCCAGCAGCCCATCCGAGTGGGGACTTTCCTACAATGAGCAGTTCTTC	CASSPSEWGLSYNEQFF
TRBD2	TRBV29-1	13	TRBJ2-7	few	TGCAGCGTGGCGGGACTAGCGGCCTACGAGCAGTACTTC	CSVAGLAAYEQYF
TRBD1	TRBV4-2	15	TRBJ2-1	.	TGTGCCAGCAGCCAAGTGGCTGGACAGGGGTATGAGCAGTTCTTC	CASSQVAGQGYEQFF
TRBD2	TRBV12-3/TRBV12-4	16	TRBJ2-2	.	TGTGCCAGCAGTTCCGAGCGGGGCGCGAACACCGGGGAGCTGTTTTTT	CASSSERGANTGELFF
.	TRBV6-5	14	TRBJ1-6	.	TGTGCCAGCAGTTACAAGGGGCGCGATTCACCCCTCCACTTT	CASSYKGRDSPLHF
TRBD1	TRBV4-3	18	TRBJ2-7	many	TGCGCCAGCAGCCAAGAGGGACAGGGCAGCCGGTATACCTACGAGCAGTACTTC	CASSQEGQGSRYTYEQYF
.	TRBV10-3	12	TRBJ2-5	.	TGTGCCATCGGGGACACTCAAGAGACCCAGTACTTC	CAIGDTQETQYF
.	TRBV4-1	18	TRBJ2-6	few	TGCGCCAGCTTTAAGGGATTGTCCGGGGGACTTGGGGCCAACGTCCTGACTTTC	CASFKGLSGGLGANVLTF
.	TRBV29-1	14	TRBJ2-1	.	TGCAGCGTTGACCCTGGGGGACCCGAGCTTGAGCAGTTCTTC	CSVDPGGPELEQFF
.	TRBV4-3	19	TRBJ2-2	.	TGCGCCAGCAGCCAAGATGATAACTTAGCCGGCATCGGCACCGGGGAGCTGTTTTTT	CASSQDDNLAGIGTGELFF
TRBD1	TRBV25-1	16	TRBJ2-1	once	TGTGCCAGCAGTGACTGGACAGGGGAACGTACGAATGAGCAGTTCTTC	CASSDWTGERTNEQFF
.	TRBV6-5	15	TRBJ2-5	.	TGTGCCAGCAGTTACTCGAAGACAAAGGGGGAGACCCAGTACTTC	CASSYSKTKGETQYF
.	TRBV3-1	16	TRBJ2-7	.	TGTGCCAGCAGCCAAGGTAGGCAGCCGCTCTTCTACGAGCAGTACTTC	CASSQGRQPLFYEQYF
.	TRBV4-1	17	TRBJ2-3	few	TGCGCCAGCAGCCATGTGGGGAGATCCCCCCACACAGATACGCAGTATTTT	CASSHVGRSPHTDTQYF
.	TRBV3-1	14	TRBJ2-7	few	TGTGCCAGCAGCCAATGGGATGGGTTGTACGAGCAGTACTTC	CASSQWDGLYEQYF
.	TRBV10-3	13	TRBJ2-1	few	TGTGCCATCAGGGGAATTGACAGGCATGAGCAGTTCTTC	CAIRGIDRHEQFF